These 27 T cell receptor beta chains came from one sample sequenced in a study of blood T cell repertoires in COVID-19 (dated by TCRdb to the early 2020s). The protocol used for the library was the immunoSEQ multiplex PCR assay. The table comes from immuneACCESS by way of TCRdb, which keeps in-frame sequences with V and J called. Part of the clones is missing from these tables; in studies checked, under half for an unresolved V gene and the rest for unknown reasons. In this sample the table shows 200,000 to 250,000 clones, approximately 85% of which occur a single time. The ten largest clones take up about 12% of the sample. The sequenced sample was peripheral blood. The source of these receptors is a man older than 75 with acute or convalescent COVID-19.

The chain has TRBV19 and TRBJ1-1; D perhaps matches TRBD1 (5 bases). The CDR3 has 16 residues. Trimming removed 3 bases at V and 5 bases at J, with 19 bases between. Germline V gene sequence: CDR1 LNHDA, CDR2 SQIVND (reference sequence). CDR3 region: CASSIWGGMDFTEAFF. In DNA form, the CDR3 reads TGTGCCAGTAGTATTTGGGGGGGGATGGATTTTACTGAAGCTTTCTTT.

CDR3 loop: CASSQRQGSEQYF. The DNA for the CDR3 is TGTGCCAGCAGCCAACGTCAGGGGTCCGAGCAGTACTTC. The chain joins TRBV3-1 (or the pseudogene TRBV3-2) to TRBJ2-7; a possible D gene is TRBD1 (6 bases). The CDR3 length is 13 residues. Germline CDR1 is LGHDT and CDR2 is YNNKEL (reference sequence). Trimming left V 2 bases short and J 6 bases short, with 11 bases between.

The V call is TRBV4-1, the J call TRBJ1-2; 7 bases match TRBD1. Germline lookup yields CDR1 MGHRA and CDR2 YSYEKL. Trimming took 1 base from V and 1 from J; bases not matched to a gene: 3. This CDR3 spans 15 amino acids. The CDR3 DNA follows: TGCGCCAGCAGCCAAGGGGACAGCCTTAACTATGGCTACACCTTC. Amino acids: CASSQGDSLNYGYTF.

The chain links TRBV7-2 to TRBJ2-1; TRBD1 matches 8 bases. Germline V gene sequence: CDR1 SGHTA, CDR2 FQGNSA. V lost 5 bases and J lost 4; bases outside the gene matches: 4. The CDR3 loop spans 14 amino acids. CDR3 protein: CASSPDRGYNEQFF. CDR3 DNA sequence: TGTGCCAGCAGCCCAGACAGGGGATACAATGAGCAGTTCTTC.

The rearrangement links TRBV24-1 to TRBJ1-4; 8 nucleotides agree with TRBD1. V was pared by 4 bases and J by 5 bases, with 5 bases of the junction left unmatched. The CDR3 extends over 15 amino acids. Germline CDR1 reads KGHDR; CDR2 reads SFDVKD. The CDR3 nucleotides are TGTGCCACCAGTGAAGCGACAGGGGAGAATGAAAAACTGTTTTTT. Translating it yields CATSEATGENEKLFF.

CDR3 bases: TGCGCCAGCAGCCGGACAGGAGCTAACTATGGCTACACCTTC. Translation: CASSRTGANYGYTF. The chain has TRBV4-1 and TRBJ1-2; 7 nucleotides match TRBD1. Germline-derived CDR1 and CDR2 are MGHRA and YSYEKL. This CDR3 contains 14 residues. V was clipped by 4 bases and J by 0 bases; unmatched bases: 2.

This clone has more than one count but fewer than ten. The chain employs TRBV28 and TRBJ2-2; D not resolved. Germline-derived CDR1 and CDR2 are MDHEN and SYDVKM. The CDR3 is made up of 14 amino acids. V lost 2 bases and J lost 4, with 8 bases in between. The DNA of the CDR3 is TGTGCCAGCAGTTTAAGAAGAGTCACCGGGGAGCTGTTTTTT. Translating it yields CASSLRRVTGELFF.

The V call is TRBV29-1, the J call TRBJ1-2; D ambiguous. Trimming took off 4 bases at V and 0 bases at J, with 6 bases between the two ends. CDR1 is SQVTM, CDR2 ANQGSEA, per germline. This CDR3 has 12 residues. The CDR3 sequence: CSVVAANYGYTF. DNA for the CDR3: TGCAGCGTTGTAGCAGCTAACTATGGCTACACCTTC.

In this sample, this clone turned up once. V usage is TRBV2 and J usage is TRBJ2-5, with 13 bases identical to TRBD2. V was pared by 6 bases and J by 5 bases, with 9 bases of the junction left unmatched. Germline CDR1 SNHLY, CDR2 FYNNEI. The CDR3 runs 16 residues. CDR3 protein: CASRLGLAGARETQYF. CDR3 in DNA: TGTGCCAGCAGGCTCGGACTAGCGGGAGCCCGGGAGACCCAGTACTTC.

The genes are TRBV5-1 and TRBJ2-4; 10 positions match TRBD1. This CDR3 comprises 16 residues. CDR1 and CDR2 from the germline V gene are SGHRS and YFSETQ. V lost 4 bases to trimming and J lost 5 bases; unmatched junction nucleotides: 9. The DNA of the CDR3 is TGCGCCAGCAGCCCTCCGGGACAGGGGAGGGAAAACATTCAGTACTTC. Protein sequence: CASSPPGQGRENIQYF.

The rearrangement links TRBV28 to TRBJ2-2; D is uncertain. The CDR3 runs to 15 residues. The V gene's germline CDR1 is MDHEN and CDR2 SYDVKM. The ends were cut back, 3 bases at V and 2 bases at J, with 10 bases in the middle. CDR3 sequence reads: CASSFTRLNTGELFF. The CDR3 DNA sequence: TGTGCCAGCAGTTTTACCCGCCTAAACACCGGGGAGCTGTTTTTT.

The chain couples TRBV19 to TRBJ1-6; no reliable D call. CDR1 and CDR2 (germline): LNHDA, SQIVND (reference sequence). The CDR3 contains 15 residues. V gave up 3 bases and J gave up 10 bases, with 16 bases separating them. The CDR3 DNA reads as TGTGCCAGTAGTATTAGCTTTGGCGCTAGATCACCCCTCCACTTT. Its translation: CASSISFGARSPLHF.

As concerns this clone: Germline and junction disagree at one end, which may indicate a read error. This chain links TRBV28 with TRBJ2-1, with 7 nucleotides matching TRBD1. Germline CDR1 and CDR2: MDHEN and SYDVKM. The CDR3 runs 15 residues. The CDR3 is CASSPGQVSSNEQFF. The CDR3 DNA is TGTGCCAGCAGTCCAGGACAGGTTTCCTCCAATGAGCAGTTCTTC.

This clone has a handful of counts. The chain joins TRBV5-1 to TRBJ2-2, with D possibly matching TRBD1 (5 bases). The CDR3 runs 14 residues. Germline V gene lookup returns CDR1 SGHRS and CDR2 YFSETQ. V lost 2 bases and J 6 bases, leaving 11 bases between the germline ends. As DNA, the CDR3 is TGCGCCAGCAGCTTATCAGGGTTCTCCGGGGAGCTGTTTTTT. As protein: CASSLSGFSGELFF.

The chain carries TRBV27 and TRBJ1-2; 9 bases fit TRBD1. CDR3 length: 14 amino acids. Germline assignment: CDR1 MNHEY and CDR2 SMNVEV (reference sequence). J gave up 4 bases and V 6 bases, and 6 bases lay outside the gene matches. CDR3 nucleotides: TGTGCCAGCAGGCCCGACAGGGGGTTCTATGGCTACACCTTC. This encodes CASRPDRGFYGYTF.

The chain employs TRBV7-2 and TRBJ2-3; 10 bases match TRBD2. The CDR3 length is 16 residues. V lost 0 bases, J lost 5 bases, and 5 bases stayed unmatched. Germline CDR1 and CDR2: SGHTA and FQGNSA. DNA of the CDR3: TGTGCCAGCAGCTTAGCGGCTAGCGGGGGTATAGATACGCAGTATTTT. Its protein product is CASSLAASGGIDTQYF.

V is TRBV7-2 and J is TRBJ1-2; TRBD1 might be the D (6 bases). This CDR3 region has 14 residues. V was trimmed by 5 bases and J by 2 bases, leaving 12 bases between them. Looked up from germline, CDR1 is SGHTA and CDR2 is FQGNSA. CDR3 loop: CASSRDTMNYGYTF. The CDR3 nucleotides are TGTGCCAGCAGCCGGGACACCATGAACTATGGCTACACCTTC.

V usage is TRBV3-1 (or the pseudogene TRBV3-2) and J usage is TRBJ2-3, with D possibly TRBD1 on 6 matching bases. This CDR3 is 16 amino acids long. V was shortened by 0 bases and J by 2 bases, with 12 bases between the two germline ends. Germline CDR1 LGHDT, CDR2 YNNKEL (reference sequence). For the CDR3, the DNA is TGTGCCAGCAGCCAAGAAGGATCAGGGGCCACAGATACGCAGTATTTT. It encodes CASSQEGSGATDTQYF.

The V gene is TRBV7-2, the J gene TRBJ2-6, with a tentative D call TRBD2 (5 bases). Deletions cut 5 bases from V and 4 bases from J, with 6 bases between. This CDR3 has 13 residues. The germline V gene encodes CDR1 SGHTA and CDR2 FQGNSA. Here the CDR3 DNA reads TGTGCCAGCAGCACGGGGGGGGCCAACGTCCTGACTTTC. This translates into CASSTGGANVLTF.

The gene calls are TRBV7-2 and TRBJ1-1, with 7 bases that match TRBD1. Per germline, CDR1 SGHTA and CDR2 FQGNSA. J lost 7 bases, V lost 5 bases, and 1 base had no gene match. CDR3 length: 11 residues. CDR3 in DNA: TGTGCCAGCAGCCGACAGGGTGAAGCTTTCTTT. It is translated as CASSRQGEAFF. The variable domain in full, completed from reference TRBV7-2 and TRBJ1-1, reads GAGVSQSPSNKVTEKGKDVELRCDPISGHTALYWYRQSLGQGLEFLIYFQGNSAPDKSGLPSDRFSAERTGGSVSTLTIQRTQQEDSAVYLCASSRQGEAFFGQGTRLTVV.

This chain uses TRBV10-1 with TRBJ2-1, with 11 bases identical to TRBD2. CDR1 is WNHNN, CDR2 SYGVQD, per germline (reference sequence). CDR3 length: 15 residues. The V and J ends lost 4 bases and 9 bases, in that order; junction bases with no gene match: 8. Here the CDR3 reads CASSAVIAGGSEQFF. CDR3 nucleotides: TGCGCCAGCAGTGCCGTTATAGCGGGGGGGAGTGAGCAGTTCTTC.

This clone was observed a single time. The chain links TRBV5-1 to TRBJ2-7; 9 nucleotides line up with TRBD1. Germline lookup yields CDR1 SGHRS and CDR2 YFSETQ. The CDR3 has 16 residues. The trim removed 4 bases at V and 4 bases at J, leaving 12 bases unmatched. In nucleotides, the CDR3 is TGCGCCAGCAGCCGAAACCCGGGACAGGGCATATACGAGCAGTACTTC. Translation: CASSRNPGQGIYEQYF.

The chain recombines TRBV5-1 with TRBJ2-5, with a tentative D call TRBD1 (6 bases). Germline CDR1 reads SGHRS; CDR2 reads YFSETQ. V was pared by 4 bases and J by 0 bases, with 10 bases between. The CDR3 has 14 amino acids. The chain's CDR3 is CASSAWDNQETQYF. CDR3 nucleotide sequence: TGCGCCAGCAGCGCGTGGGACAACCAAGAGACCCAGTACTTC.

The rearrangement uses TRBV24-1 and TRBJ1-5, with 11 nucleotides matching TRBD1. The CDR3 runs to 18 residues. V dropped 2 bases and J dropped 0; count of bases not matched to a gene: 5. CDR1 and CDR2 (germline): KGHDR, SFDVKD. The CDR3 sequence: CATSDSRTGGYSNQPQHF. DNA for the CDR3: TGTGCCACCAGTGATTCGCGGACAGGGGGCTATAGCAATCAGCCCCAGCATTTT.

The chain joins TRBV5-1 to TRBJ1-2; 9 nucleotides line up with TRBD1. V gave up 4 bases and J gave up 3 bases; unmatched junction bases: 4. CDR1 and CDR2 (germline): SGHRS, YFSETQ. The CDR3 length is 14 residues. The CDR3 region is CASSQGQGYYGYTF. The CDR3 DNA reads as TGCGCCAGCAGCCAGGGACAGGGCTACTATGGCTACACCTTC.

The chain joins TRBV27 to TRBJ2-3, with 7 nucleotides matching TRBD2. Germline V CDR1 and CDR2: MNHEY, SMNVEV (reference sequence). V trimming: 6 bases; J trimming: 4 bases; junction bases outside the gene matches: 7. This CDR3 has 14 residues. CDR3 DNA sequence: TGTGCCAGCAGACGCGGGAGTAGAGCAGATACGCAGTATTTT. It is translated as CASRRGSRADTQYF.

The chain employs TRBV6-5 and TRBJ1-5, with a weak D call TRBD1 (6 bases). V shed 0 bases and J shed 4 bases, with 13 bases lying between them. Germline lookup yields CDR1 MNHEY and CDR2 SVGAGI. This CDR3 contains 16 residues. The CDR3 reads CASSYSGPRGNQPQHF. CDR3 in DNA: TGTGCCAGCAGTTACTCGGGACCGAGGGGGAATCAGCCCCAGCATTTT.